These 25 T cell receptor beta chains were all obtained from the same sample, sequenced in a study of T-cell reconstitution after alpha-beta-depleted transplantation in children. The TCRbeta library was prepared with unique molecular identifiers. TCRdb re-called the PCR reads through MiXCR, storing one row per CDR3 protein. The sample holds about 270,000 distinct CDR3 sequences, 9.9% seen once. The sequencing here drew on PBMCs from the stem cell graft donor, taken from the stem cell graft. The receptors shown here come from a human donor who donated a stem cell graft to a child with SCID.

This clonotype has at least ten counts. The chain combines TRBV10-3 with TRBJ2-1, with a weak D call TRBD1 (6 bases). The ends were cut back, 0 bases at V and 9 bases at J, with 9 bases in the middle. This CDR3 is 13 amino acids long. The germline V gene has CDR1 ENHRY and CDR2 SYGVKD. The CDR3 loop is CAISESWGREQFF. The CDR3 DNA follows: TGTGCCATCAGTGAGTCTTGGGGGCGTGAGCAGTTCTTC.

This clonotype was counted at least ten times. The V gene is TRBV3-1, the J gene TRBJ2-7; D may be TRBD1 or TRBD2 (5 bases each). V was cut by 0 bases and J by 2 bases, with 14 bases left in between. CDR1 LGHDT and CDR2 YNNKEL come from the germline V gene (reference sequence). CDR3 length: 16 amino acids. CDR3 nucleotides: TGTGCCAGCAGCCAAGAACGAGGGGCCGCTCCCTACGAGCAGTACTTC. This translates into CASSQERGAAPYEQYF.

This sequence joins TRBV20-1 and TRBJ2-7; 8 bases are shared with TRBD1. Trimming cost V 5 bases and J 5 bases; bases outside gene matches: 8. Per germline, CDR1 DFQATT and CDR2 SNEGSKA (reference sequence). The CDR3 is made up of 13 amino acids. CDR3 DNA: TGCAGTGCTTGGGACAGGTGGTCTCACGAGCAGTACTTC. Its protein product is CSAWDRWSHEQYF.

This clonotype has only a few counts. The chain links TRBV28 to TRBJ1-2; the D is unclear. Per the germline V gene, CDR1 is MDHEN and CDR2 is SYDVKM. Trimming shortened V by 2 bases and J by 7 bases, and 11 bases separated the two germline ends. The CDR3 extends over 13 amino acids. The CDR3 is CASSLQNTGGYTF. The CDR3 bases are TGTGCCAGCAGTTTACAGAATACCGGTGGCTACACCTTC.

V and J are TRBV29-1 and TRBJ1-2; TRBD1 might be the D (6 bases). Trimming pared 6 bases from V and 4 bases from J, leaving 18 bases between. The CDR3 is 14 residues long. The germline V gene has CDR1 SQVTM and CDR2 ANQGSEA. In nucleotides, the CDR3 is TGCAGCGTCGGGAAGGGTGGAGGGGGCTATGGCTACACCTTC. Amino acids: CSVGKGGGGYGYTF.

The table lists this clonotype with many counts. The chain recombines TRBV2 with TRBJ2-5, with D possibly TRBD2 on 6 matching bases. Trimming cost V 6 bases and J 1 base, with 12 bases left between them. CDR3 length: 14 amino acids. Per the germline V gene, CDR1 is SNHLY and CDR2 is FYNNEI. In nucleotides, the CDR3 is TGTGCCAGCAGGAAAGGAGGGGTCCAAGAGACCCAGTACTTC. Translated, it gives CASRKGGVQETQYF.

The J gene is TRBJ2-5, the V gene TRBV5-1; D could derive from TRBD1 or TRBD2 (5 bases each). Germline CDR1 and CDR2: SGHRS and YFSETQ. CDR3 length equals 15 residues. The ends were cut back, 3 bases at V and 5 bases at J, with 17 bases in the middle. The CDR3 protein is CASSSTGTLGETQYF. The DNA of the CDR3 is TGCGCCAGCAGCTCTACCGGGACGTTAGGGGAGACCCAGTACTTC.

This clonotype came up a few times. The genes are TRBV27 and TRBJ1-1; tentatively, D is TRBD1 (5 bases). The germline CDR1 and CDR2 sequences are MNHEY and SMNVEV (reference sequence). The CDR3 is 15 residues long. Trimming took 5 bases from V and 0 from J, leaving 13 bases between them. The CDR3 sequence: CASSPNGGVNTEAFF. Written as DNA, the CDR3 is TGTGCCAGCAGTCCGAACGGGGGGGTGAACACTGAAGCTTTCTTT.

This clonotype appeared a single time. The gene calls are TRBV19 and TRBJ2-2; possibly TRBD1 for D (6 bases). The germline CDR1 and CDR2 sequences are LNHDA and SQIVND (reference sequence). CDR3 length equals 14 residues. Trimming took off 6 bases at V and 5 bases at J, with 13 bases between the two ends. The CDR3 protein is CASRSQGRTGELFF. Here the CDR3 DNA reads TGTGCCAGTAGATCACAGGGAAGAACCGGGGAGCTGTTTTTT. Filled out from reference TRBV19 and TRBJ2-2, the complete variable domain reads DGGITQSPKYLFRKEGQNVTLSCEQNLNHDAMYWYRQDPGQGLRLIYYSQIVNDFQKGDIAEGYSVSREKKESFPLTVTSAQKNPTAFYLCASRSQGRTGELFFGEGSRLTVL.

The chain carries TRBV14 and TRBJ1-4; unclear D gene. CDR3 length: 15 residues. V was trimmed by 1 base and J by 3 bases, leaving 9 bases between them. CDR1 SGHDN and CDR2 FVKESK come from the germline V gene. For the CDR3, the DNA is TGTGCCAGCAGCCAAGTAGAAGGAGCTAATGAAAAACTGTTTTTT. It specifies CASSQVEGANEKLFF.

The V and J genes are TRBV4-1 and TRBJ2-5, with TRBD2 as a possible D gene (5 bases). From germline, CDR1 is MGHRA and CDR2 YSYEKL. V dropped 0 bases and J dropped 2 bases, with 13 bases sitting between them. The CDR3 has 16 amino acids. In DNA form, the CDR3 reads TGCGCCAGCAGCCAAGATCGGGCTAGCCCACAAGAGACCCAGTACTTC. It specifies CASSQDRASPQETQYF.

V and J are TRBV5-5 and TRBJ2-3; 8 nucleotides match TRBD2. This CDR3 is 16 amino acids long. Germline CDR1 reads SGHKS; CDR2 reads YYEKEE (reference sequence). Trimming cost V 0 bases and J 4 bases; bases outside gene matches: 7. CDR3 DNA: TGTGCCAGCAGCTTGGGGGTCGGGGGGGCCTCAGATACGCAGTATTTT. It specifies CASSLGVGGASDTQYF.

The sample holds many counts of this clonotype. The chain uses TRBV28 and TRBJ2-5, with D maybe TRBD2 (5 bases). With 4 bases removed from V and 2 bases from J, the gap between germline ends came to 8 bases. The CDR3 is 13 residues long. Per the germline V gene, CDR1 is MDHEN and CDR2 is SYDVKM. Here the CDR3 DNA reads TGTGCCAGCAGTTCCGGCGGGCAAGAGACCCAGTACTTC. It translates to CASSSGGQETQYF.

This clonotype was observed at least ten times. The J gene is TRBJ2-7, the V gene TRBV2; tentatively, D is TRBD1 (6 bases). Trimming took off 1 base at V and 3 bases at J, with 13 bases between the two ends. The CDR3 length is 15 residues. CDR1 SNHLY and CDR2 FYNNEI come from the germline V gene. DNA of the CDR3: TGTGCCAGCAGTGAAGTCAGGACAGCAAGCTACGAGCAGTACTTC. As protein: CASSEVRTASYEQYF.

This clonotype was recorded a few times. This chain connects TRBV20-1 to TRBJ2-1, with D possibly being TRBD1 or TRBD2 (5 bases each). Per germline, CDR1 DFQATT and CDR2 SNEGSKA (reference sequence). The CDR3 has 11 residues. The V end lost 7 bases, the J end lost 12 bases, and 16 bases lay between the germline ends. The CDR3 DNA is TGCAGTGTAGAGGGGTTAGAGCTGCAGTTCTTC. It is translated as CSVEGLELQFF.

This clonotype was found many times. The rearrangement links TRBV7-2 to TRBJ1-3; D is unclear. Germline V gene data show CDR1 as SGHTA and CDR2 as FQGNSA. CDR3 length equals 14 residues. The V end was cut by 1 base, the J end by 4 bases, with 8 bases between. The DNA for the CDR3 is TGTGCCAGCAGCTTAGGTCCATCGGGAAACACCATATATTTT. Encoded protein: CASSLGPSGNTIYF.

The chain has TRBV5-5 and TRBJ1-2; D possibly corresponds to TRBD1 (5 bases). From germline, CDR1 is SGHKS and CDR2 YYEKEE (reference sequence). The CDR3 spans 12 residues. The germline V and J ends were trimmed by 0 bases and 7 bases, with 7 bases remaining between them. CDR3 coding DNA: TGTGCCAGCAGCTTGGCAAGGGGTGGCTACACCTTC. It yields the protein CASSLARGGYTF.

This clonotype was recorded many times. The V and J genes are TRBV20-1 and TRBJ1-2, with 8 bases lining up with TRBD1. Germline assignment: CDR1 DFQATT and CDR2 SNEGSKA (reference sequence). CDR3 length: 16 amino acids. Trimming cost V 1 base and J 2 bases; bases outside gene matches: 9. The CDR3 is CSARAPPGQANYGYTF. DNA of the CDR3: TGCAGTGCTAGAGCCCCACCGGGACAGGCGAACTATGGCTACACCTTC.

In this sample, this clonotype turned up many times. This rearrangement joins TRBV20-1 to TRBJ1-1; tentatively, D is TRBD1 (5 bases). The V and J ends lost 3 bases and 5 bases respectively, with 16 bases between them. CDR1 is DFQATT and CDR2 is SNEGSKA in the germline V gene (reference sequence). The CDR3 length is 14 residues. CDR3 nucleotides: TGCAGTGCTAGTGGGATCTCGAGGGGTACTGAAGCTTTCTTT. Its protein is CSASGISRGTEAFF.

The V gene is TRBV12-3 or TRBV12-4, the J gene TRBJ1-1; D unresolved. Trimming took 2 bases from V and 4 from J, leaving 11 bases between them. CDR3 length: 14 amino acids. The CDR3 region is CASSLKGRGTEAFF. For the CDR3, the DNA is TGTGCCAGCAGTTTAAAGGGTCGGGGCACTGAAGCTTTCTTT.

J is TRBJ2-7 and V is TRBV6-2 or TRBV6-3; possible D gene TRBD1, 7 bases. Germline V CDR1 and CDR2: MNHEY, SVGEGT. V lost 5 bases and J 2 bases, leaving 16 bases between the germline ends. The CDR3 loop spans 15 amino acids. CDR3 sequence (DNA): TGTGCCAGCAGTCCTCGACAGGGCGGGACCTACGAGCAGTACTTC. Translating it yields CASSPRQGGTYEQYF.

The genes are TRBV7-2 and TRBJ1-4; 11 bases line up with TRBD1. V lost 8 bases, J lost 4 bases, and 12 bases stayed unmatched. The CDR3 covers 17 residues. CDR1 and CDR2 (germline): SGHTA, FQGNSA. CDR3 sequence: CASADPGQGVYNEKLFF. The CDR3 DNA reads TGTGCCAGCGCCGATCCGGGACAGGGGGTTTATAATGAAAAACTGTTTTTT. Based on the CDR3 plus reference TRBV7-2 and TRBJ1-4, the full variable domain is GAGVSQSPSNKVTEKGKDVELRCDPISGHTALYWYRQSLGQGLEFLIYFQGNSAPDKSGLPSDRFSAERTGGSVSTLTIQRTQQEDSAVYLCASADPGQGVYNEKLFFGSGTQLSVL.

This clonotype has a handful of counts. This sequence joins TRBV7-2 and TRBJ2-7; no clear D gene. Germline lookup yields CDR1 SGHTA and CDR2 FQGNSA. The CDR3 is 14 amino acids. Deletions cut 1 base from V and 1 base from J, with 8 bases between. The CDR3 protein is CASSLGQYSYEQYF. Written as DNA, the CDR3 is TGTGCCAGCAGCTTAGGGCAGTATTCCTACGAGCAGTACTTC.

CDR3: CASSSLAIRTGQKLATDTQYF. The DNA of the CDR3 is TGTGCCAGCAGTTCATTGGCCATTCGCACAGGACAGAAACTAGCAACAGATACGCAGTATTTT. V gene TRBV28 combines with J gene TRBJ2-3; the D gene could be TRBD1 or TRBD2 (6 bases each). V was clipped by 4 bases and J by 3 bases, with 32 bases between them. This CDR3 comprises 21 residues. Germline loops: CDR1 MDHEN, CDR2 SYDVKM.

In this sample, this clonotype turned up a few times. The chain has TRBV6-1 and TRBJ2-2; D possibly corresponds to TRBD2 (6 bases). This CDR3 has 13 amino acids. CDR1 and CDR2 (germline): MNHNS, SASEGT. V dropped 6 bases and J dropped 4 bases, with 9 bases sitting between them. This CDR3 is CASRGEVTGELFF. In nucleotides, the CDR3 is TGTGCCAGCAGGGGGGAGGTCACCGGGGAGCTGTTTTTT.